One sample yielded the 21 T cell receptor beta chains listed below, sequenced in a study of tumor and adjacent non-tumor tissue in lung cancer. A modified ARM-PCR protocol with three rounds of nested PCR amplified TCRbeta. A single record per CDR3 protein comes from TCRdb applying MiXCR to the multiplex PCR reads. This sample has 100,000 or so distinct CDR3 sequences; 55% to 65% occur once, and the top ten carry approximately 18%. No cell sorting was done before RNA was extracted from the tissue. Distant lung tissue was collected more than 3 cm away from the tumor edge. Material for sequencing was distant non-tumor lung tissue. The receptors stem from a man younger than 45 with non-small cell lung cancer.

As regards this clonotype: An end of the junction differs from the germline gene, which may be a read error. The rearrangement uses TRBV6-5 and TRBJ1-4; the D gene is possibly TRBD1 (5 bases). Germline V gives CDR1 MNHEY, CDR2 SVGAGI. The CDR3 runs to 15 residues. The CDR3 loop is CASSFTSGPNEKPFF. CDR3 DNA sequence: TGTGCCAGCAGTTTTACGTCAGGGCCTAATGAAAAACCGTTCTTT.

The chain employs TRBV11-2 and TRBJ1-1; the D is unclear. This CDR3 is built from 12 residues. CDR1 is SGHAT, CDR2 FQNNGV, per germline. V was cut by 6 bases and J by 7 bases, with 12 bases left in between. The CDR3 here is CASRLNPSEAFF. DNA for the CDR3: TGTGCCAGCAGATTAAATCCCAGTGAAGCTTTCTTT. The whole variable domain, filled in from reference TRBV11-2 and TRBJ1-1, reads EAGVAQSPRYKIIEKRQSVAFWCNPISGHATLYWYQQILGQGPKLLIQFQNNGVVDDSQLPKDRFSAERLKGVDSTLKIQPAKLEDSAVYLCASRLNPSEAFFGQGTRLTVV.

There are a few counts of this clonotype. The gene calls are TRBV7-9 and TRBJ1-2, with a weak D call TRBD1 (6 bases). This CDR3 is built from 12 residues. The V gene's germline CDR1 is SEHNR and CDR2 FQNEAQ (reference sequence). Trimming took 2 bases from V and 6 from J, leaving 7 bases between them. The DNA of the CDR3 is TGTGCCAGCAGCTTAAGGGGGGATGGCTACACCTTC. This translates into CASSLRGDGYTF.

This clonotype appeared many times. The chain couples TRBV12-3 or TRBV12-4 to TRBJ2-7; unclear D gene. V was pared by 4 bases and J by 4 bases, with 5 bases between. This CDR3 spans 11 amino acids. CDR3 protein: CASSSRYEQYF. The CDR3 nucleotides read TGTGCCAGCAGTTCCAGATACGAGCAGTACTTC.

This clonotype was observed a handful of times. This clone may be a read error of a much larger clone one base away. The conserved closing phenylalanine or tryptophan is absent in this CDR3, likely reflecting a read error. This chain links TRBV20-1 with TRBJ2-1; 8 bases agree with TRBD2. CDR3 length equals 13 residues. After removal of 5 bases from V and 5 bases from J, the junction contained 5 bases not matched to a gene. Germline lookup yields CDR1 DFQATT and CDR2 SNEGSKA (reference sequence). The CDR3 sequence is CSAPLAGHNEQFL. The CDR3 coding sequence is TGCAGTGCTCCCCTAGCGGGCCACAATGAGCAGTTCCTC.

About this clonotype itself: A read error is likely, as this CDR3 ends without the conserved phenylalanine or tryptophan. The chain links TRBV30 to TRBJ2-5; a weak D match, TRBD2 (5 bases). CDR1 GTSNPN and CDR2 SVGIG come from the germline V gene (reference sequence). V lost 2 bases to trimming and J lost 5 bases, with 12 bases between them. This CDR3 has 13 residues. The CDR3 sequence: CAWSQREPETQYL. In nucleotides, the CDR3 is TGTGCCTGGAGTCAGAGGGAGCCGGAGACCCAGTACCTC.

Regarding this clonotype: A much larger clonotype is one base distant, so this may be a read error. The V and J genes are TRBV6-1 and TRBJ2-5; TRBD2 is a possible D gene (5 bases). Per the germline V gene, CDR1 is MNHNS and CDR2 is SASEGT. The CDR3 has 15 amino acids. V was cut by 7 bases and J by 7 bases, with 22 bases left in between. For the CDR3, the DNA is TGTGCCAGCACCCTACCCGGGATAAGGGCCGGGACCCAGTACTTC. Amino acid sequence: CASTLPGIRAGTQYF.

CDR3 loop: CSVTFSGTSTDTQYF. In DNA, the CDR3 is TGCAGTGTAACCTTTTCCGGGACCTCCACAGATACGCAGTATTTT. The chain recombines TRBV20-1 with TRBJ2-3; perhaps D is TRBD1 or TRBD2 (5 bases each). There are 15 residues in the CDR3. Trimming left V 7 bases short and J 2 bases short, with 19 bases between. Germline V gene lookup returns CDR1 DFQATT and CDR2 SNEGSKA (reference sequence).

A word on this clonotype: Mismatch with germline at one junction end may stem from a read error. The J gene is TRBJ2-5, the V gene TRBV6-1, with D possibly TRBD2 on 5 matching bases. CDR3 length: 15 amino acids. CDR1 and CDR2 from the germline V gene are MNHNS and SASEGT. The CDR3 DNA reads TGTACCAGCAGTGAAGAGAGGGCAGCGAGGGAGACCCAGTACTTC. Protein: CTSSEERAARETQYF.

Many counts were recorded for this clonotype. The rearrangement links TRBV29-1 to TRBJ1-1, with a weak D call TRBD1 (6 bases). Germline V gives CDR1 SQVTM, CDR2 ANQGSEA. The V and J ends lost 5 bases and 1 base respectively, with 14 bases between them. This CDR3 spans 14 amino acids. CDR3 nucleotide sequence: TGCAGCGTTCAACCACAGGGAGCGAACACTGAAGCTTTCTTT. Translated: CSVQPQGANTEAFF. Together with reference TRBV29-1 and TRBJ1-1, the CDR3 gives the full variable domain: SAVISQKPSRDICQRGTSLTIQCQVDSQVTMMFWYRQQPGQSLTLIATANQGSEATYESGFVIDKFPISRPNLTFSTLTVSNMSPEDSSIYLCSVQPQGANTEAFFGQGTRLTVV.

To note about this clonotype: An end of the junction differs from the germline gene, which may be a read error. The rearrangement joins TRBV20-1 to TRBJ2-1, with D perhaps matching TRBD2 (5 bases). The CDR3 runs 14 residues. Germline-derived CDR1 and CDR2 are DFQATT and SNEGSKA (reference sequence). In DNA, the CDR3 is TGCATTGCTAGAGATGGGAGTTCCTACAATGAGCAGTTCTTC. Encoded protein: CIARDGSSYNEQFF.

Turning to this clonotype: This clone may be a read error of a much larger clone one base away. CDR3 residues: CASSQGEQGDTQYF. The CDR3 coding sequence is TGCGCCAGCAGCCAAGGGGAACAGGGGGATACCCAGTACTTC. V is TRBV4-3 and J is TRBJ2-5, with 8 nucleotides matching TRBD1. This CDR3 spans 14 amino acids. The ends lost 1 base at V and 8 bases at J; junction bases unmatched: 6. Germline V CDR1 and CDR2: LGHNA, YSLEER.

Of note for this clonotype: An end of the junction differs from the germline gene, which may be a read error. The V and J genes are TRBV11-3 and TRBJ2-3, with 10 bases lining up with TRBD2. From germline, CDR1 is SGHNT and CDR2 YENEEA. The CDR3 is 15 amino acids. CDR3 coding DNA: TGTGCCAACAGCTTAGGGACTAGCGACACAGATACGCACTATTTT. Protein product: CANSLGTSDTDTHYF.

A remark on this clonotype: One junction end disagrees with the germline gene, perhaps due to a read error. This rearrangement joins TRBV11-3 to TRBJ2-7, with TRBD1 matching 9 bases. The CDR3 sequence is 14 residues long. The germline V gene has CDR1 SGHNT and CDR2 YENEEA. The CDR3 loop is CDSNPTTGGYEQYF. The CDR3 DNA reads as TGTGACAGCAACCCGACGACAGGGGGGTACGAGCAGTACTTC. Variable domain in full (rest from reference TRBV11-3 and TRBJ2-7): EAGVVQSPRYKIIEKKQPVAFWCNPISGHNTLYWYLQNLGQGPELLIRYENEEAVDDSQLPKDRFSAERLKGVDSTLKIQPAELGDSAVYLCDSNPTTGGYEQYFGPGTRLTVT.

This chain uses TRBV11-2 with TRBJ2-2; D unclear. The V end lost 11 bases, the J end lost 2 bases, and 15 bases lay between the germline ends. CDR3 size: 14 residues. Germline values: CDR1 SGHAT, CDR2 FQNNGV. The CDR3 nucleotides are TGTGCCTGTAGCAGTAAAAGTAACACCGGGGAGCTGTTTTTT. Residues: CACSSKSNTGELFF.

V gene TRBV20-1 combines with J gene TRBJ2-1; D tentatively reads TRBD1 or TRBD2 (5 bases each). The V gene's germline CDR1 is DFQATT and CDR2 SNEGSKA (reference sequence). V was shortened by 3 bases and J by 5 bases, with 11 bases between the two germline ends. The CDR3 loop spans 13 amino acids. This CDR3 is CSASSPGHNEQFF. The CDR3 coding sequence is TGCAGTGCTAGTAGTCCGGGGCACAATGAGCAGTTCTTC.

For this clonotype: A junction boundary mismatches the germline segment, possibly from a read error. This chain links TRBV20-1 with TRBJ2-5, with 13 bases that match TRBD2. CDR3 size: 14 residues. Germline CDR1 and CDR2: DFQATT and SNEGSKA (reference sequence). The CDR3 region is CCARLAGGQEIQYF. The CDR3 DNA reads TGCTGTGCTAGACTAGCGGGAGGTCAAGAGATCCAGTACTTC.

This chain uses TRBV29-1 with TRBJ2-7, with D unclear. Per the germline V gene, CDR1 is SQVTM and CDR2 is ANQGSEA. The CDR3 loop spans 13 amino acids. V was clipped by 3 bases and J by 2 bases, with 11 bases between them. The CDR3 here is CSVEVAETYEQYF. The CDR3 nucleotides read TGCAGCGTTGAGGTGGCGGAAACCTACGAGCAGTACTTC.

This sequence joins TRBV11-1 and TRBJ1-5; D gene uncertain. V lost 1 base to trimming and J lost 4 bases, with 5 bases between them. In germline, CDR1 is SGHAT, CDR2 FQDESV (reference sequence). This CDR3 spans 13 amino acids. The CDR3 loop is CASSLGFNQPQHF. The CDR3 DNA follows: TGTGCCAGCAGCTTAGGCTTTAATCAGCCCCAGCATTTT.

The chain combines TRBV6-1 with TRBJ2-7, with a tentative D call TRBD1 (6 bases). The CDR3 loop spans 16 amino acids. CDR1 is MNHNS, CDR2 SASEGT, per germline. The ends were cut back, 4 bases at V and 2 bases at J, with 18 bases in the middle. CDR3 sequence: CASSGDISPFTYEQYF. CDR3 nucleotides: TGTGCCAGCAGTGGGGACATTTCACCTTTCACCTACGAGCAGTACTTC.

This clonotype was detected many times. This rearrangement joins TRBV4-1 to TRBJ1-1; no clear D gene. This CDR3 has 16 residues. Trimming pared 0 bases from V and 0 bases from J, leaving 11 bases between. Germline CDR1 reads MGHRA; CDR2 reads YSYEKL. The chain's CDR3 is CASSQDEQLMNTEAFF. The DNA of the CDR3 is TGCGCCAGCAGCCAAGATGAACAGCTCATGAACACTGAAGCTTTCTTT.